In its sample, the clone carrying this T cell receptor beta chain was seen once. Original data processing: Estimation of nucleated cell counts was performed using reference gene primer amplification. TCRdb keeps only in-frame clones here, not all; method: immunoSEQ multiplex PCR. Clonal size and the V and J genes are those of that table, whereas D and trimming came from the DNA. This table has about 160,000 clones, 65% to 85% appearing once. This sample is drawn from a study of blood T cell repertoires in COVID-19. Overall study context: From the United States, Italy and Spain came samples of acute and convalescent COVID-19.

The CDR3 extends over 13 amino acids. The germline V gene has CDR1 SGHVS and CDR2 FNYEAQ. Losses at the gene ends were 9 bases for V and 4 bases for J; bases not matched to a gene: 6. This sequence originates from an elderly woman with acute or convalescent COVID-19. The chain combines TRBV7-6 with TRBJ2-5, with 9 bases fitting TRBD2. The source material was peripheral blood. CDR3 DNA: TGTGCCAGTGCACTAGCGGGTTTAGAGACCCAGTACTTC. Protein product: CASALAGLETQYF.